A single sample gave rise to the 2 T cell receptor beta chains below, sequenced in a study of blood T cell repertoires in COVID-19. The repertoire was sequenced with immunoSEQ multiplex PCR; TCRdb's copy has only in-frame clones and lacks some. The top ten hold approximately 40% of the sample, which has just under 150,000 clones, about 89% seen once. The specimen was peripheral blood. Receptor source: a man aged 45 to 65 who had recovered from COVID-19.

This chain joins TRBV11-2 and TRBJ2-7, with 9 bases fitting TRBD1. This CDR3 region has 12 residues. Germline CDR1 and CDR2: SGHAT and FQNNGV. Trimming at V came to 1 base and at J to 10 bases, leaving 2 bases not matched to a gene. This CDR3 is CASSLGDRVQYF. CDR3 DNA sequence: TGTGCCAGCAGCTTAGGGGACAGGGTCCAGTACTTC.

The chain couples TRBV4-3 to TRBJ2-7, with D possibly matching TRBD1 (5 bases). V gave up 4 bases and J gave up 7 bases, with 17 bases separating them. The CDR3 is made up of 14 amino acids. Looked up from germline, CDR1 is LGHNA and CDR2 is YSLEER. CDR3 coding DNA: TGCGCCAGCAGCCCAGATACAATCAGGGCAGAGCAGTACTTC. Translating gives CASSPDTIRAEQYF.